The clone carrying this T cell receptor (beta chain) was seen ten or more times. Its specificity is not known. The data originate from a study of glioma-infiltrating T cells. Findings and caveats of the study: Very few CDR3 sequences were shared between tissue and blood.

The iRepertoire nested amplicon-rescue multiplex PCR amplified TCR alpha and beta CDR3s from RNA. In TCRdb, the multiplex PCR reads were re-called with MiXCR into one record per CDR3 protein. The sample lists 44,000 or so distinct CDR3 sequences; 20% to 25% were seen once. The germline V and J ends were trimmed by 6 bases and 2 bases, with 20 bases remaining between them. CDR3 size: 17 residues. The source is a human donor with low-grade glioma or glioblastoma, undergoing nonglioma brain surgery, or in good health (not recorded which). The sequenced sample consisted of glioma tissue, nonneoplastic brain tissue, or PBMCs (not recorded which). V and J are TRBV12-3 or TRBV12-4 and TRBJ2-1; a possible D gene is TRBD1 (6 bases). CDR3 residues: CASREDRGSRTYNEQFF. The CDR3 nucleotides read TGTGCCAGCAGAGAGGACAGAGGAAGTCGGACCTACAATGAGCAGTTCTTC.